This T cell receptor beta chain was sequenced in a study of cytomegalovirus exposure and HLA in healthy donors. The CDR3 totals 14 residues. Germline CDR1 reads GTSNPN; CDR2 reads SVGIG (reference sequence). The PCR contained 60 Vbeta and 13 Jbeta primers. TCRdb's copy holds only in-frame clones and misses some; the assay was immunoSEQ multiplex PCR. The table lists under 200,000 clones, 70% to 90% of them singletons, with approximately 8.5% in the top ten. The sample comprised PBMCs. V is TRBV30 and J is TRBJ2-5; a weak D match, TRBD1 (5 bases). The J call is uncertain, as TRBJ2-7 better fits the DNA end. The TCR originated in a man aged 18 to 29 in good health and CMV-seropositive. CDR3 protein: CAWSVGAGSYEQYF. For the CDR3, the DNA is TGTGCCTGGAGTGTTGGGGCCGGCTCCTACGAGCAGTACTTC.